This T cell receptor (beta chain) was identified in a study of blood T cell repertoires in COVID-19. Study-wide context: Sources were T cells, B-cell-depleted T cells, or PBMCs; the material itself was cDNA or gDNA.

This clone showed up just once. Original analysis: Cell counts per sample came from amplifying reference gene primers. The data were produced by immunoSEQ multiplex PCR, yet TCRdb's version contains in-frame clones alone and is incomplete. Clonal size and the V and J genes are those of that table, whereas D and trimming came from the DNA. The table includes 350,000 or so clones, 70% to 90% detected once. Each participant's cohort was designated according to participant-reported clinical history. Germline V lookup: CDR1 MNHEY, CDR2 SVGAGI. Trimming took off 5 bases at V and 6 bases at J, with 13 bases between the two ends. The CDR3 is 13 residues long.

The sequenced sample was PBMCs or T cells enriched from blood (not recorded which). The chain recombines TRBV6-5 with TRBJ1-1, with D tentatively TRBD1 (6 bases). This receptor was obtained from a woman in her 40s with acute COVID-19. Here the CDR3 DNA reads TGTGCCAGCAGTACCCCAGGGGAAGCTGAAGCTTTCTTT. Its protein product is CASSTPGEAEAFF.